The T cell receptor beta chain under discussion was sequenced for a study of blood T cell repertoires in COVID-19. Assay: immunoSEQ multiplex PCR; the TCRdb copy retains only in-frame clones and omits some. In the table there are about 180,000 clones, approximately 86% of which are singletons. CDR1 and CDR2 (germline): SGDLS, YYNGEE. V gave up 4 bases and J gave up 6 bases; unmatched junction bases: 11. The CDR3 has 15 residues. The chain uses TRBV9 and TRBJ2-7; the match to TRBD1 covers 9 bases. This TCR was sampled from a man between 60 and 75 years old who had recovered from COVID-19. Sequences were obtained from PBMCs or T cells enriched from blood (not recorded which). The CDR3 protein is CASSPSSGTGSEQYF. The CDR3 DNA is TGTGCCAGCAGCCCCTCGTCCGGGACAGGGAGCGAGCAGTACTTC.